One T cell receptor beta chain is described in this entry. No antigen is known for it. The V gene end was trimmed by 6 bases and the J gene end by 6 bases; junction bases not matched to a gene: 9. The CDR3 is made up of 16 amino acids. CDR1 and CDR2 from the germline V gene are WNHNN and SYGVQD (reference sequence). The record originates from a study of cytomegalovirus exposure and HLA in healthy donors. Findings and limits, study-wide: Indistinguishable V segments such as TRBV6-2 and TRBV6-3 were excluded.

PCR involved 60 Vbeta and 13 Jbeta primers. Assay used: immunoSEQ multiplex PCR; TCRdb lists only in-frame clones, some missing. The sample shows roughly 140,000 clones, roughly four fifths of them seen only once. This clonotype originated in a man aged 18 to 29 in good health and CMV-seronegative. The sequenced material came from PBMCs. This rearrangement joins TRBV10-1 to TRBJ2-3; TRBD2 agrees at 13 bases. Written as DNA, the CDR3 is TGCGCCAGCAGCGGACTAGCGGGGGAGGGTATTGATACGCAGTATTTT. As protein: CASSGLAGEGIDTQYF.